This TCR beta chain was recorded in a study of T cell responses to AZD1222 COVID-19 vaccine. Produced via immunoSEQ multiplex PCR; TCRdb's table is partial and in-frame only. This table has some 86,000 clones, around 82% appearing once. V was pared by 3 bases and J by 1 base, with 13 bases between. CDR1 SGHDT and CDR2 YYEEEE come from the germline V gene. This CDR3 is 15 amino acids long. Regarding this clone: Its specificity is not known.

Study outcomes and limitations: Only five or six AZD1222 recipients were seropositive at baseline. The study reported that nearly half of spike-specific TCRs target unmutated variant regions. Spike-specific TCR breadth and depth both grew after two AZD1222 doses.

The chain recombines TRBV5-6 with TRBJ2-5, with D tentatively TRBD1 (7 bases). The material sequenced was peripheral blood, taken on day 0 of AZD1222 vaccination. The TCR was taken from an adult in good health. CDR3 in amino acids: CASSSGGTAQETQYF. CDR3 in DNA: TGTGCCAGCAGCTCAGGGGGGACAGCCCAAGAGACCCAGTACTTC. The entire variable domain, with the rest obtained from reference TRBV5-6 and TRBJ2-5, is as follows: DAGVTQSPTHLIKTRGQQVTLRCSPKSGHDTVSWYQQALGQGPQFIFQYYEEEERQRGNFPDRFSGHQFPNYSSELNVNALLLGDSALYLCASSSGGTAQETQYFGPGTRLLVL.